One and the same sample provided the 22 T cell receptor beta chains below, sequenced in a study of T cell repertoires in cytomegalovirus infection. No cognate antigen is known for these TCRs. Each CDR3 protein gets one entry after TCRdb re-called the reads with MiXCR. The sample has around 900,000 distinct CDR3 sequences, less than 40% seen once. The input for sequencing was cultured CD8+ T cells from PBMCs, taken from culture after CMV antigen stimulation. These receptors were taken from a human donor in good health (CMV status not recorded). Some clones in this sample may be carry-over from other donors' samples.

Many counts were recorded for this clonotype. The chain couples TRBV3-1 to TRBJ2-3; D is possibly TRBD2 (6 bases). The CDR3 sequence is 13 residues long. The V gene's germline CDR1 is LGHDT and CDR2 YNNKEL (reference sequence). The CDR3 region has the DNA TGTGCTGCCGGCGGGGAGAACCCAGATACGCAGTATTTT. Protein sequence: CAAGGENPDTQYF.

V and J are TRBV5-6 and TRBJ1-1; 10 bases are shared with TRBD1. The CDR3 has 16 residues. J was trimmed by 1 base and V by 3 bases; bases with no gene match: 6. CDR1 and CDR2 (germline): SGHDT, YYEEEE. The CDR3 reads CASSYSWDRGNTEAFF. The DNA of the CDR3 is TGTGCCAGCAGCTATTCATGGGACAGGGGGAACACTGAAGCTTTCTTT. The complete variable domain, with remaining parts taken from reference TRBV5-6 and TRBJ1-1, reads DAGVTQSPTHLIKTRGQQVTLRCSPKSGHDTVSWYQQALGQGPQFIFQYYEEEERQRGNFPDRFSGHQFPNYSSELNVNALLLGDSALYLCASSYSWDRGNTEAFFGQGTRLTVV.

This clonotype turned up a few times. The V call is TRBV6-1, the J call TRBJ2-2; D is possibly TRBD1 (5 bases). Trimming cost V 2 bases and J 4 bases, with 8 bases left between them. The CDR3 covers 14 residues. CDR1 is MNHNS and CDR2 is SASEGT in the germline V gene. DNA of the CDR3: TGTGCCAGCAGTGAACACAGGACCACCGGGGAGCTGTTTTTT. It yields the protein CASSEHRTTGELFF.

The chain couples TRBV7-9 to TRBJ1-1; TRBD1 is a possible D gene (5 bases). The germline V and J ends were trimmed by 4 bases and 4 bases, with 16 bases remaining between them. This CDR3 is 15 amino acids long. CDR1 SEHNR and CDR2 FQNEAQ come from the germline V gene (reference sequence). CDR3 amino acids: CASSSTPQGGTEAFF. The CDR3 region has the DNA TGTGCCAGCAGCTCCACCCCGCAGGGCGGCACTGAAGCTTTCTTT.

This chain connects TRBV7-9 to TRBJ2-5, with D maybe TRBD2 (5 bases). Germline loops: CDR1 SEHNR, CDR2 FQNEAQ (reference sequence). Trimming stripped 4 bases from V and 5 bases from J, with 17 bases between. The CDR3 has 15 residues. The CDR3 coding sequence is TGTGCCAGCAGCTCCCGGCGTATGGGCGGGGAGACCCAGTACTTC. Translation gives CASSSRRMGGETQYF.

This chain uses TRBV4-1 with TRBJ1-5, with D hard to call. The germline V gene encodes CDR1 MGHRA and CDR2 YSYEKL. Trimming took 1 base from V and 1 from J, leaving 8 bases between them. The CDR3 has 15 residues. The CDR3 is CASSQVSRSNQPQHF. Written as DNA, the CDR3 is TGCGCCAGCAGCCAAGTATCACGGAGCAATCAGCCCCAGCATTTT.

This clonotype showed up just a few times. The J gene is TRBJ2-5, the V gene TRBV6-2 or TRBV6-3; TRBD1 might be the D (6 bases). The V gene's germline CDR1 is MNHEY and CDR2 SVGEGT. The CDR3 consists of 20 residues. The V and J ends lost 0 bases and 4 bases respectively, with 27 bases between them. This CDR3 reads CASSYSEQGEGAREGETQYF. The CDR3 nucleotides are TGTGCCAGCAGTTACTCCGAACAGGGAGAAGGGGCTCGGGAAGGAGAGACCCAGTACTTC.

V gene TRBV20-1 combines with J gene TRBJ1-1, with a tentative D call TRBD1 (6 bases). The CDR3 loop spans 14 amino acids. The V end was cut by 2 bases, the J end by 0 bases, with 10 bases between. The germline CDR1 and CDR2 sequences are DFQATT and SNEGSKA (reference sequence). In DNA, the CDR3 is TGCAGTGCTAGACCGAGGGGGATGAACACTGAAGCTTTCTTT. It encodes CSARPRGMNTEAFF.

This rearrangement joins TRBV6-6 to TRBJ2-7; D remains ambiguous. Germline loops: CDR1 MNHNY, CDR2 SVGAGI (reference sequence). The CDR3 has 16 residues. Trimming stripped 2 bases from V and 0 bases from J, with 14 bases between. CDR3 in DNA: TGTGCCAGCAGTTACCCTCCGCACCCGAGCTCCTACGAGCAGTACGTC. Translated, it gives CASSYPPHPSSYEQYV.

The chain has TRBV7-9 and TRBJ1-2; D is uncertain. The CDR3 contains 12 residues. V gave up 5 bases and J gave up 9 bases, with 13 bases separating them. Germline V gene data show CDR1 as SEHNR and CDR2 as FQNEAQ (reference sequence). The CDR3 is CASSPRAPSYTF. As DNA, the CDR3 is TGTGCCAGCAGCCCCCGGGCCCCAAGCTACACCTTC.

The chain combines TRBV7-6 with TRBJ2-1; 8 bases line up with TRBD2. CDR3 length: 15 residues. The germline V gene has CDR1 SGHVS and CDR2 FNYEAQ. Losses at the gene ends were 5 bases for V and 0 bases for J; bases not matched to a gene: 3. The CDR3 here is CASSIGTSSYNEQFF. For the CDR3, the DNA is TGTGCCAGCAGCATTGGGACTAGCTCCTACAATGAGCAGTTCTTC.

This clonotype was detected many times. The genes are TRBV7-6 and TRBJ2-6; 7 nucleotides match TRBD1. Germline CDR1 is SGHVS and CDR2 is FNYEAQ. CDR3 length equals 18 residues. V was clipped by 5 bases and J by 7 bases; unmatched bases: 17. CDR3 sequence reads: CASSDRDSSSLGANVLTF. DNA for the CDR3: TGTGCCAGCAGCGACCGGGACAGTTCTTCTCTGGGAGCCAACGTCCTGACTTTC.

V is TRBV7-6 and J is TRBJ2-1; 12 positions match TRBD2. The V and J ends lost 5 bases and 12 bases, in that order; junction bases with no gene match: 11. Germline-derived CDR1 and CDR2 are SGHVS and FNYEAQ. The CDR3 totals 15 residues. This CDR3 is CASSARASGGGGQFF. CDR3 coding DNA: TGTGCCAGCAGCGCGCGGGCTAGCGGGGGGGGCGGGCAGTTCTTC.

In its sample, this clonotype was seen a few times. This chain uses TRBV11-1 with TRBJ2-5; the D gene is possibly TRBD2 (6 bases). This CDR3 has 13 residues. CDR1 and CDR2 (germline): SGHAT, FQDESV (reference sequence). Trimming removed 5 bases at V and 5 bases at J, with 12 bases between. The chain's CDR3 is CASSPPGVETQYF. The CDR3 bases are TGTGCCAGCAGCCCTCCGGGAGTGGAGACCCAGTACTTC.

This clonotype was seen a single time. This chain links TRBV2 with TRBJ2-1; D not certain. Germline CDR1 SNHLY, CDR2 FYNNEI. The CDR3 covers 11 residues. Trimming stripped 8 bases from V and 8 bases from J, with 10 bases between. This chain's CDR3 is CASEPGDEQFF. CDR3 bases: TGTGCCAGCGAACCCGGCGATGAGCAGTTCTTC.

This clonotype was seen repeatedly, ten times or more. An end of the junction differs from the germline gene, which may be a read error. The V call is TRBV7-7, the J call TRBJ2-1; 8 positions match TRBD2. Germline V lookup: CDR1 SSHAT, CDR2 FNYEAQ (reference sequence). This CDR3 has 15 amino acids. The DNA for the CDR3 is TGTGCTAGCAGCCCCGGGAGGGGGTCGTACAATGAGCAGTTCTTC. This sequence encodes CASSPGRGSYNEQFF.

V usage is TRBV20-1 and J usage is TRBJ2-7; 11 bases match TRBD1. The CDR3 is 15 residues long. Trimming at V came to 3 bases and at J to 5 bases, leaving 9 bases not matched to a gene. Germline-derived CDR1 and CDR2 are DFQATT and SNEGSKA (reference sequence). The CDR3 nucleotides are TGCAGTGCTAGGAGACCAGGGACAGGGGGAAACGAGCAGTACTTC. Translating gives CSARRPGTGGNEQYF.

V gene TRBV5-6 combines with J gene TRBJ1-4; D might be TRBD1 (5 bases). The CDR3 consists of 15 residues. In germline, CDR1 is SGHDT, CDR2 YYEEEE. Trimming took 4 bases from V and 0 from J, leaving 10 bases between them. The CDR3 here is CASSAGPTTNEKLFF. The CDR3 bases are TGTGCCAGCAGCGCGGGACCTACAACTAATGAAAAACTGTTTTTT.

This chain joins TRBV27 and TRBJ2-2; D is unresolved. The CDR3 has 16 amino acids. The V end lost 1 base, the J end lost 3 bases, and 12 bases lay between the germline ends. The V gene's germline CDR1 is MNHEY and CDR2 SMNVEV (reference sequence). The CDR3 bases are TGTGCCAGCAGTTTATTTGCAGGACGGGACACCGGGGAGCTGTTTTTT. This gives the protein CASSLFAGRDTGELFF.

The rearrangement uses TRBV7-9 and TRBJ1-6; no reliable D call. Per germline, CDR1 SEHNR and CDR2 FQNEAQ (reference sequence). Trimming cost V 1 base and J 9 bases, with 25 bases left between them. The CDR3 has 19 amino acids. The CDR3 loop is CASSLEGRGKDELRSPLHF. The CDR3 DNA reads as TGTGCCAGCAGCTTAGAGGGTCGGGGTAAGGATGAGTTGCGTTCACCCCTCCACTTT.

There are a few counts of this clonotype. In DNA, the CDR3 is TGTGCCAGCAGGGAGGGGGACTACGAGCAGTACGTC. This encodes CASREGDYEQYV. The rearrangement uses TRBV6-2 or TRBV6-3 and TRBJ2-7; D is possibly TRBD1 or TRBD2 (6 bases each). CDR3 length: 12 amino acids. The germline V gene has CDR1 MNHEY and CDR2 SVGEGT. V was shortened by 6 bases and J by 3 bases, with 9 bases between the two germline ends.

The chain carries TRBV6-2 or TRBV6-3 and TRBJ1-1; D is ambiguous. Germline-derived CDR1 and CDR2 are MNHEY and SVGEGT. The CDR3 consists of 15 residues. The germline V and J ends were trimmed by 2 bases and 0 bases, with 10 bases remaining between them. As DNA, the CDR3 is TGTGCCAGCAGTTACCGGATGAGAATGAACACTGAAGCTTTCTTT. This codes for CASSYRMRMNTEAFF.